The present T cell receptor (beta chain) was sequenced within a study of CD8 T cells in ankylosing spondylitis. Overall study results and limits: Disease-linked clones reportedly showed significant enrichment in matched ankylosing spondylitis synovial fluid. Earlier work had already found some motif variants in reactive arthritis synovial fluid and blood. A TCR beta motif of several highly homologous variants appeared characteristic of ankylosing spondylitis blood.

With molecular barcodes, quantitative 5'-RACE was used to make the TCR beta libraries. TCRdb re-derived calls from the 5' RACE reads in MiXCR, one entry per CDR3 protein. The sample has 700,000 to 850,000 distinct CDR3 sequences, about 10% seen once. The sample holds many counts of this clonotype. Its specificity is unknown. Trimming removed 1 base from V and 4 bases from J, with 6 bases in between. This CDR3 spans 12 amino acids. The germline V gene encodes CDR1 DFQATT and CDR2 SNEGSKA (reference sequence). The chain employs TRBV20-1 and TRBJ2-3; D unclear. Sequences were obtained from blood, either unsorted or a sorted T cell fraction (not recorded which). The origin of this receptor is a male donor with ankylosing spondylitis. Here the CDR3 DNA reads TGCAGTGCTAGAGCTGGCGCAGATACGCAGTATTTT. This codes for CSARAGADTQYF.